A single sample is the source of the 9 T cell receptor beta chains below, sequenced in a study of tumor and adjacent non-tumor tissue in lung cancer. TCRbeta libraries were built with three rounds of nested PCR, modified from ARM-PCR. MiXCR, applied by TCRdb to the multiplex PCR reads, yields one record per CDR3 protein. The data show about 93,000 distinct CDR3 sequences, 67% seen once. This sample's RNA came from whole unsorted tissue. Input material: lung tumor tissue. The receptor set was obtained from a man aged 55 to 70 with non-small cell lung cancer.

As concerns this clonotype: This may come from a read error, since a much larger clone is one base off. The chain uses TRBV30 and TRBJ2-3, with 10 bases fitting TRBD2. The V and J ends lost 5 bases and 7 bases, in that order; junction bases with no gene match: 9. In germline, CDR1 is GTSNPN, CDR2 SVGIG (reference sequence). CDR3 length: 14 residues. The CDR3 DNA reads TGTGCCTGGTGTGAACTAGCGGGAAGGTATACGCAGTATTTT. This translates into CAWCELAGRYTQYF.

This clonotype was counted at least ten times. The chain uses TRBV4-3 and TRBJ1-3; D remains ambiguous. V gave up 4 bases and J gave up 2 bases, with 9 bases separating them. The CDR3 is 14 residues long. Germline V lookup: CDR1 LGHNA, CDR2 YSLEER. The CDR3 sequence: CASSLRGAGNTIYF. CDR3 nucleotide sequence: TGCGCCAGCAGCCTACGGGGAGCTGGAAACACCATATATTTT.

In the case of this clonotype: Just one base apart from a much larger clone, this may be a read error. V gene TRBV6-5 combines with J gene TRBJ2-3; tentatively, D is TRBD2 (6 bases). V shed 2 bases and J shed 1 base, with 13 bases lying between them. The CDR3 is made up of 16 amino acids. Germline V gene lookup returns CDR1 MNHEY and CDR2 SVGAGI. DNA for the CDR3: TGTGCCAGCAGTTACGTGAACTCGGGGGGCACAGATACGCAGTATTTT. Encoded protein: CASSYVNSGGTDTQYF.

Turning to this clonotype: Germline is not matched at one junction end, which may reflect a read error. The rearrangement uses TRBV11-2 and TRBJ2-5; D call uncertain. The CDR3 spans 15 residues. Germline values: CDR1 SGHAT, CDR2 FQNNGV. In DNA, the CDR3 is TGTGCCAGCAGATTAGAAGGTCAGGACCAAGAGACCCAGTACTTC. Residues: CASRLEGQDQETQYF.

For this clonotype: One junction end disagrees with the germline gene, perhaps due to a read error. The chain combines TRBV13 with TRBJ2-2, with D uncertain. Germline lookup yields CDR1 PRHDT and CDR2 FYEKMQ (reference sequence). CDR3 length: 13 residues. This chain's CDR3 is CASSLRVTWELFF. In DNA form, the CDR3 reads TGTGCCAGCAGCTTAAGGGTCACCTGGGAGCTGTTTTTT.

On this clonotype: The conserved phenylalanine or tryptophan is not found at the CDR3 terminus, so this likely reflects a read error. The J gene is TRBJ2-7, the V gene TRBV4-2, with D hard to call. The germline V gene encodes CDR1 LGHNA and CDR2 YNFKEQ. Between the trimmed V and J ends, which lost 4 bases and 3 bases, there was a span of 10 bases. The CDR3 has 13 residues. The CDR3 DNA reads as TGTGCCAGCAGCCTCGACACTCGCTACGAGCAGTACCTC. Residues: CASSLDTRYEQYL.

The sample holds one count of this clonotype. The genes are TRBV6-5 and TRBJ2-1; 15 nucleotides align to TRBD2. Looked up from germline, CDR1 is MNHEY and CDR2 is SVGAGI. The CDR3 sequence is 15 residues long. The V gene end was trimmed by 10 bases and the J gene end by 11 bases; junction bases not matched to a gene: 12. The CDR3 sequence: CAIRQGTSGRNKQFF. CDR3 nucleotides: TGTGCCATCAGGCAAGGGACTAGCGGGAGGAATAAGCAGTTCTTC.

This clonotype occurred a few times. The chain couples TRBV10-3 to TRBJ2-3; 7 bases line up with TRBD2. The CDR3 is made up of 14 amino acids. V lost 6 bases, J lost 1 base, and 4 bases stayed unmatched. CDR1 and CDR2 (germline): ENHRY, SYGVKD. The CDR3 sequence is CAISAGDRTDTQYF. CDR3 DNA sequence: TGTGCCATCAGCGCGGGGGACCGCACAGATACGCAGTATTTT.

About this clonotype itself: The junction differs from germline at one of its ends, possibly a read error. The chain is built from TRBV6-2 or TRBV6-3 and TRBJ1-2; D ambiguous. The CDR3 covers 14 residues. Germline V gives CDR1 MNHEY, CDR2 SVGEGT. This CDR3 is CASSYSHGPYGYTF. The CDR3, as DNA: TGTGCCAGCAGCTACTCGCATGGCCCCTATGGCTACACCTTC.